These 8 T cell receptor beta chains originate from one sample sequenced in a study of shared clonotypes between healthy human individuals. Measured with immunoSEQ multiplex PCR; TCRdb has only the in-frame clones, and not every one. The table includes 650,000 to 800,000 clones, approximately 72% detected once. The specimen was memory CD4+ T cells sorted from blood. Subset specified: CD45RA-negative fraction. The source of these receptors is a woman in her 30s in good health.

The chain is built from TRBV28 and TRBJ2-4; no clear D. Germline values: CDR1 MDHEN, CDR2 SYDVKM. The CDR3 consists of 17 residues. Trimming left V 3 bases short and J 1 base short, with 16 bases between. CDR3 amino acids: CASSFGVGGMAKNIQYF. The CDR3 nucleotides read TGTGCCAGCAGTTTTGGGGTGGGTGGGATGGCCAAAAACATTCAGTACTTC.

This chain uses TRBV28 with TRBJ1-3; D not certain. Germline V gene lookup returns CDR1 MDHEN and CDR2 SYDVKM. The CDR3 is 13 residues long. The V and J ends lost 8 bases and 0 bases respectively, with 8 bases between them. The DNA of the CDR3 is TGTGCCAGCGGTGACAACTCTGGAAACACCATATATTTT. This gives the protein CASGDNSGNTIYF.

This clone was seen at least ten times. The chain recombines TRBV2 with TRBJ2-1, with no clear D. The length of the CDR3 is 15 residues. V gave up 1 base and J gave up 3 bases, with 10 bases separating them. Germline CDR1 reads SNHLY; CDR2 reads FYNNEI. The CDR3 coding sequence is TGTGCCAGCAGTGAAGTCTTGGGGAACTACAATGAGCAGTTCTTC. It specifies CASSEVLGNYNEQFF.

The V and J genes are TRBV2 and TRBJ1-6, with D possibly TRBD1 on 5 matching bases. CDR1 is SNHLY, CDR2 FYNNEI, per germline. The CDR3 consists of 13 residues. V lost 3 bases to trimming and J lost 7 bases, with 7 bases between them. CDR3 DNA: TGTGCCAGCAGTGACAGGGAGAATTCACCCCTCCACTTT. This encodes CASSDRENSPLHF.

This clone has ten or more counts. This sample also contains other DNA sequences that code for the same CDR3. V gene TRBV2 combines with J gene TRBJ2-1; 9 bases match TRBD2. This CDR3 is 15 amino acids long. The J segment lost 0 bases and the V segment lost 7 bases, leaving 4 bases of the junction unmatched. Germline V gene sequence: CDR1 SNHLY, CDR2 FYNNEI. The CDR3 bases are TGTGCCAGCACCCTTAGCGGGAGCTCCTACAATGAGCAGTTCTTC. Translation: CASTLSGSSYNEQFF.

The V gene is TRBV27, the J gene TRBJ2-1, with 9 bases fitting TRBD2. Trimming took 0 bases from V and 0 from J; bases not matched to a gene: 12. From germline, CDR1 is MNHEY and CDR2 SMNVEV (reference sequence). This CDR3 is 20 amino acids long. CDR3 amino acids: CASSLSTVHLAGSSYNEQFF. The CDR3 nucleotides read TGTGCCAGCAGTTTATCGACTGTACACCTAGCGGGGAGCTCCTACAATGAGCAGTTCTTC.

A single count supports this clone. V gene TRBV11-2 combines with J gene TRBJ2-5; D ambiguous. The end of the DNA fits TRBJ2-7 better, so the J call may be wrong. This CDR3 spans 15 amino acids. CDR1 is SGHAT, CDR2 FQNNGV, per germline. The CDR3: CASRFVLDGTYEQYF. CDR3 coding DNA: TGTGCCAGCAGGTTCGTGCTAGACGGAACCTACGAGCAGTACTTC.

The rearrangement joins TRBV7-2 to TRBJ2-7; TRBD2 matches 8 bases. This CDR3 region has 11 residues. Germline V gene data show CDR1 as SGHTA and CDR2 as FQGNSA. As DNA, the CDR3 is TGTGCTGAGCGGGAGTCGTACGAGCAGTACTTC. Amino acid sequence: CAERESYEQYF.